Listed below are T cell receptor beta chains from one sample, sequenced in a study of blood T cell repertoires in COVID-19. Some clones are missing from TCRdb's copy, which holds only in-frame ones; the method was immunoSEQ multiplex PCR. The sample lists under 300,000 clones, approximately 91% occurring once. Sequencing used PBMCs or T cells enriched from blood (not recorded which). Receptors originate from a human donor in a cohort exposed to, infected with or recovered from COVID-19 (not recorded which). The donor label of this sample is uncertain. Both conserved end residues are part of each CDR3. The D gene is left open where the match is weak. A row's size may be missing; if present it is once, few, many or a size class.

V gene	D gene	J gene	clone size	CDR3 protein	CDR3 DNA
TRBV10-3	NA	TRBJ1-6	NA	CAISVGGNYNSPLHF	TGTGCCATCTCAGTCGGGGGAAACTATAATTCACCCCTCCACTTT
TRBV24-1	NA	TRBJ2-2	NA	CATSDLRGGRTGELFF	TGTGCCACCAGTGATTTGAGGGGGGGCCGGACCGGGGAGCTGTTTTTT
TRBV10-2	NA	TRBJ2-7	NA	CASSEAGRKYF	TGCGCCAGCAGTGAGGCGGGACGGAAGTACTTC
TRBV7-2	NA	TRBJ2-2	NA	CASSLEGGGELFF	TGTGCCAGCAGCTTAGAGGGAGGCGGGGAGCTGTTTTTT
TRBV7-8	TRBD1	TRBJ1-3	NA	CASSVGQGTGNTIYF	TGTGCCAGCAGCGTCGGACAGGGGACTGGAAACACCATATATTTT
TRBV6-2/TRBV6-3	TRBD1	TRBJ1-5	NA	CASSYSTGGRQPQHF	TGTGCCAGCAGTTACTCGACAGGGGGCAGGCAGCCCCAGCATTTT
TRBV19	TRBD1	TRBJ1-1	once	CASRNRGGTEAFF	TGTGCCAGTAGGAACAGGGGGGGCACTGAAGCTTTCTTT
TRBV6-2/TRBV6-3	TRBD1	TRBJ2-5	NA	CASSYSSGRGLEETQYF	TGTGCCAGCAGTTACTCGTCGGGCAGGGGGCTCGAGGAGACCCAGTACTTC
TRBV19	NA	TRBJ1-6	once	CASTPGYNSPLHF	TGTGCCAGTACCCCGGGTTATAATTCACCCCTCCACTTT
TRBV2	NA	TRBJ1-1	NA	CASRRSEMNTEAFF	TGTGCCAGCAGGCGCAGCGAAATGAACACTGAAGCTTTCTTT
TRBV2	NA	TRBJ1-1	NA	CASSPRTPRTEAFF	TGTGCCAGCAGCCCCCGGACACCTCGCACTGAAGCTTTCTTT